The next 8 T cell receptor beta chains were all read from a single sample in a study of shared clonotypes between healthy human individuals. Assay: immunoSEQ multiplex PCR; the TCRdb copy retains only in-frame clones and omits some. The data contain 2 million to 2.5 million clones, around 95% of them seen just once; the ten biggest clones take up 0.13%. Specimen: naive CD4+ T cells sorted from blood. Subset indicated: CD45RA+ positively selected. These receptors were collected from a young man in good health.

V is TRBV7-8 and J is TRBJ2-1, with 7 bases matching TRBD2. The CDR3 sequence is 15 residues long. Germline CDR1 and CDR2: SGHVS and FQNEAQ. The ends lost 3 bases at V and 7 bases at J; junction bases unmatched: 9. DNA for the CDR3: TGTGCCAGCAGCTTTGACTCCTCCGGGGGGAATGAGCAGTTCTTC. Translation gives CASSFDSSGGNEQFF.

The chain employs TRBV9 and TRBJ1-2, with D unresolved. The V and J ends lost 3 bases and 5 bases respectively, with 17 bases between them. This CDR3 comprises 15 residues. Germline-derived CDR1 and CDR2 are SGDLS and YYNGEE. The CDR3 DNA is TGTGCCAGCAGCGGTGGTGGGCTGGCTACGTATGGCTACACCTTC. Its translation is CASSGGGLATYGYTF.

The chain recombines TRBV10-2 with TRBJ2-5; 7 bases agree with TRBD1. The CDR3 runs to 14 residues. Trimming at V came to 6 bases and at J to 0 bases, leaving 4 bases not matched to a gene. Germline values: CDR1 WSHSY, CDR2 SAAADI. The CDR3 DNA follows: TGCGCCAGCAGACCGACAGGGAACCAAGAGACCCAGTACTTC. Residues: CASRPTGNQETQYF.

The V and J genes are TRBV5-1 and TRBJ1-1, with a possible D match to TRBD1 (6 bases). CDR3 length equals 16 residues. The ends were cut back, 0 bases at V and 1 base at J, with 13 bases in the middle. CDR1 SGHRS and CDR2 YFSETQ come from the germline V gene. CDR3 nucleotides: TGCGCCAGCAGCTTGGCCAGACAGGCCAGGAACACTGAAGCTTTCTTT. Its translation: CASSLARQARNTEAFF.

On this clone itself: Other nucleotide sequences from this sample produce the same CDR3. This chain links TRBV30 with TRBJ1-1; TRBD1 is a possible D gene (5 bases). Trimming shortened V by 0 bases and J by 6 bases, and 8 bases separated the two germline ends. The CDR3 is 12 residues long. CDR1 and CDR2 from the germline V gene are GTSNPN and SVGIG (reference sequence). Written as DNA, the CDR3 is TGTGCCTGGAGTGTAAGGGGCCCTGAAGCTTTCTTT. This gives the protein CAWSVRGPEAFF.

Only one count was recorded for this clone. CDR3 in DNA: TGTGCCAGTAATAAGCAGGGGACTAGCGGGAGTTTTCAGTTCTTC. Its translation: CASNKQGTSGSFQFF. The rearrangement uses TRBV19 and TRBJ2-1; the match to TRBD2 covers 14 bases. The germline V gene has CDR1 LNHDA and CDR2 SQIVND (reference sequence). The CDR3 runs to 15 residues. J was trimmed by 13 bases and V by 7 bases; bases with no gene match: 12.

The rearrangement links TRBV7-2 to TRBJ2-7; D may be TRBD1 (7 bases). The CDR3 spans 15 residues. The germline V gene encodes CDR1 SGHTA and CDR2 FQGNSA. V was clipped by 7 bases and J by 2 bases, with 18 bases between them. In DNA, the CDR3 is TGTGCCAGCACCTCCCTGTCCAGGGGGGCCTACGAGCAGTACTTC. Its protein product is CASTSLSRGAYEQYF. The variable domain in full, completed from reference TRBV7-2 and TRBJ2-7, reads GAGVSQSPSNKVTEKGKDVELRCDPISGHTALYWYRQSLGQGLEFLIYFQGNSAPDKSGLPSDRFSAERTGGSVSTLTIQRTQQEDSAVYLCASTSLSRGAYEQYFGPGTRLTVT.

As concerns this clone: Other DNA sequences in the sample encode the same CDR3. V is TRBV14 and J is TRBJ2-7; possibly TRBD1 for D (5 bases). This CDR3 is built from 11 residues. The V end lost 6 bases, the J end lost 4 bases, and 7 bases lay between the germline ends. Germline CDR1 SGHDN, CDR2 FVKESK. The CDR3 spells CASSPGYEQYF. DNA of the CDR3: TGTGCCAGCAGTCCAGGGTACGAGCAGTACTTC.